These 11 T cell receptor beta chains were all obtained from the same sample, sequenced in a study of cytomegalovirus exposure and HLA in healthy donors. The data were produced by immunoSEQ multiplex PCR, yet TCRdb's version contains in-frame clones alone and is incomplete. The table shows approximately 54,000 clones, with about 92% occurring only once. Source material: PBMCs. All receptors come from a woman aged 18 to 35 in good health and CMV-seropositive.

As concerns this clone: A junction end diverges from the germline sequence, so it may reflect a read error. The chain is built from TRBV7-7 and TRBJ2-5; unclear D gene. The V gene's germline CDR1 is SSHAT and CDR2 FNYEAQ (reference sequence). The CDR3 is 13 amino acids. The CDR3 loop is CASSLGPRETQYF. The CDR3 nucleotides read TGTGCTAGCAGCTTAGGTCCCAGGGAGACCCAGTACTTC.

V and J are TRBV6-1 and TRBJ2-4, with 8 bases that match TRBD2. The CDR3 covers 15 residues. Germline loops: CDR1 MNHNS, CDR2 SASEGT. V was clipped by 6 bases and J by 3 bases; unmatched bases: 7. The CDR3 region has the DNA TGTGCCAGCAGCCGGGAGGGGTTCGACAAAAACATTCAGTACTTC. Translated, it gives CASSREGFDKNIQYF.

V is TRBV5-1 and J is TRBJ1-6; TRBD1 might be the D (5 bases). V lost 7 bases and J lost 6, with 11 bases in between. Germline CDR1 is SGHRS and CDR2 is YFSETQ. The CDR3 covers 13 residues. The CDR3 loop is CASQGDVNSPLHF. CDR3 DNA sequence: TGCGCCAGCCAAGGGGATGTTAATTCACCCCTCCACTTT.

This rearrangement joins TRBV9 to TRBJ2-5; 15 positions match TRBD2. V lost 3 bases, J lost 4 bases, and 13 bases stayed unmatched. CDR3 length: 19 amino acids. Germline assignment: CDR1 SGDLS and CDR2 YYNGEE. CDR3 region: CASSAEGTSGGSIGETQYF. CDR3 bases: TGTGCCAGCAGCGCTGAGGGGACTAGCGGGGGGTCGATAGGAGAGACCCAGTACTTC.

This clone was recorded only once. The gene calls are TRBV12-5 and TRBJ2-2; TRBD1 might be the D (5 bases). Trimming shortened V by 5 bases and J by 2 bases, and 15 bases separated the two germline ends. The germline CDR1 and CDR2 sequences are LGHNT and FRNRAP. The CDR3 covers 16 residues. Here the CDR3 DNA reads TGTGCTAGTGGTCCTCCGGGTCAGGGAAACACCGGGGAGCTGTTTTTT. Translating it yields CASGPPGQGNTGELFF.

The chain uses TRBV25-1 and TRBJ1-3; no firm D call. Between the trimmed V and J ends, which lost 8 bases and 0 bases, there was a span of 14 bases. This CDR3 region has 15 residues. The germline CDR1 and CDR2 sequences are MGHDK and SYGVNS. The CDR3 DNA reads TGTGCCAGCGGACGAGCGGCGGACTCTGGAAACACCATATATTTT. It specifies CASGRAADSGNTIYF.

The CDR3 loop is CASSTRQGPQETQYF. CDR3 nucleotide sequence: TGCGCCAGCAGCACAAGACAGGGGCCCCAAGAGACCCAGTACTTC. The genes are TRBV5-1 and TRBJ2-5; 8 positions match TRBD1. V shed 4 bases, J shed 1 base, and the junction held 6 bases outside the gene matches. Germline assignment: CDR1 SGHRS and CDR2 YFSETQ. CDR3 length: 15 residues.

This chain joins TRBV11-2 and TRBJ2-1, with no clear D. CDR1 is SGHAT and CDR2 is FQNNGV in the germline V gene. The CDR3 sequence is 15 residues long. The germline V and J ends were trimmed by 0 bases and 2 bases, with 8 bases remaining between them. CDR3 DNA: TGTGCCAGCAGCTTAGATTACCCAGCCTACAATGAGCAGTTCTTC. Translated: CASSLDYPAYNEQFF.

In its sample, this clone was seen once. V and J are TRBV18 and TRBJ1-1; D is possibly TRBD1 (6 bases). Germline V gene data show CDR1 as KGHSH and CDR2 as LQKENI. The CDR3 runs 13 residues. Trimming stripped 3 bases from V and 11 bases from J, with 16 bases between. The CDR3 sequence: CASSPTGTSVAFF. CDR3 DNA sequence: TGTGCCAGCTCACCGACCGGGACATCGGTGGCTTTCTTT. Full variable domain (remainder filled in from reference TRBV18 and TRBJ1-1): NAGVMQNPRHLVRRRGQEARLRCSPMKGHSHVYWYRQLPEEGLKFMVYLQKENIIDESGMPKERFSAEFPKEGPSILRIQQVVRGDSAAYFCASSPTGTSVAFFGQGTRLTVV.

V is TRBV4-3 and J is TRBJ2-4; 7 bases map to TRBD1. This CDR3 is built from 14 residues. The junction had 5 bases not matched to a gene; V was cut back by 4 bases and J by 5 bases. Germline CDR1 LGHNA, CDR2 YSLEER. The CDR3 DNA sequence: TGCGCCAGCAGCCTCCGACAGGGAGAAAACATTCAGTACTTC. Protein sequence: CASSLRQGENIQYF.

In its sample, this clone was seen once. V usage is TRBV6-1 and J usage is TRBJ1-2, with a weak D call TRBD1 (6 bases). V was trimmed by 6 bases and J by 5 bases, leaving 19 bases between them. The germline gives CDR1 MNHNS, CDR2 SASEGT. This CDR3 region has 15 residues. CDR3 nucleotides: TGTGCCAGCAGCGGGATGGGGGACACCTTTTATGGCTACACCTTC. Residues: CASSGMGDTFYGYTF.